The 12 T cell receptor beta chains given below trace back to one sample, sequenced in a study of OX40 agonist ivuxolimab in advanced cancers. Produced via immunoSEQ multiplex PCR; TCRdb's table is partial and in-frame only. The sample carries over 55,000 clones, about 90% recorded once. Sequenced material: CD4+ or CD8+ T cells sorted from blood, taken in a trial of the OX40 agonist ivuxolimab. All receptors come from an adult with an advanced solid tumor such as melanoma, head and neck, liver or kidney cancer.

This sequence joins TRBV9 and TRBJ1-1, with D perhaps matching TRBD1 (5 bases). The CDR3 length is 14 residues. Germline CDR1 and CDR2: SGDLS and YYNGEE. Deletions cut 0 bases from V and 8 bases from J, with 14 bases between. CDR3 sequence: CASSVVRGTGEAFF. For the CDR3, the DNA is TGTGCCAGCAGCGTAGTAAGGGGAACCGGCGAAGCTTTCTTT. Variable domain in full (rest from reference TRBV9 and TRBJ1-1): DSGVTQTPKHLITATGQRVTLRCSPRSGDLSVYWYQQSLDQGLQFLIQYYNGEERAKGNILERFSAQQFPDLHSELNLSSLELGDSALYFCASSVVRGTGEAFFGQGTRLTVV.

This chain joins TRBV28 and TRBJ1-1, with D perhaps TRBD1 (5 bases). Germline lookup yields CDR1 MDHEN and CDR2 SYDVKM. The CDR3 has 15 residues. V lost 6 bases to trimming and J lost 5 bases, with 19 bases between them. The CDR3 sequence is CASRPGGRGGTEAFF. The DNA of the CDR3 is TGTGCCAGCAGGCCGGGAGGCCGTGGGGGGACTGAAGCTTTCTTT.

The chain carries TRBV7-2 and TRBJ2-7; TRBD1 aligns across 8 bases. The ends lost 5 bases at V and 6 bases at J; junction bases unmatched: 12. The germline V gene has CDR1 SGHTA and CDR2 FQGNSA. The CDR3 has 15 amino acids. The CDR3 DNA sequence: TGTGCCAGCAGCGACCGATTCAGGACAGGGAGCGAGCAGTACTTC. This gives the protein CASSDRFRTGSEQYF.

The CDR3 sequence is CASRNRDRSGYTF. As DNA, the CDR3 is TGTGCCAGCCGAAACCGGGACAGATCTGGCTACACCTTC. V gene TRBV28 combines with J gene TRBJ1-2; 7 nucleotides match TRBD1. Unmatched junction bases numbered 10, after V lost 8 bases and J lost 7 bases. This CDR3 has 13 residues. The germline CDR1 and CDR2 sequences are MDHEN and SYDVKM.

This clone was detected a few times. The chain carries TRBV5-1 and TRBJ1-2; D is undetermined. The V and J ends lost 2 bases and 2 bases respectively, with 7 bases between them. The CDR3 sequence is 13 residues long. Germline assignment: CDR1 SGHRS and CDR2 YFSETQ. The CDR3 region is CASSFSGNYGYTF. For the CDR3, the DNA is TGCGCCAGCAGCTTCTCTGGGAACTATGGCTACACCTTC.

The J gene is TRBJ2-3, the V gene TRBV7-9; unclear D gene. Trimming shortened V by 5 bases and J by 0 bases, and 12 bases separated the two germline ends. The germline CDR1 and CDR2 sequences are SEHNR and FQNEAQ (reference sequence). CDR3 length: 15 amino acids. CDR3 nucleotides: TGTGCCAGCAGCCTCGGCACCCACAGCACAGATACGCAGTATTTT. Translated: CASSLGTHSTDTQYF. The full variable domain, in which reference TRBV7-9 and TRBJ2-3 provide the parts outside the CDR3, is DTGVSQNPRHKITKRGQNVTFRCDPISEHNRLYWYRQTLGQGPEFLTYFQNEAQLEKSRLLSDRFSAERPKGSFSTLEIQRTEQGDSAMYLCASSLGTHSTDTQYFGPGTRLTVL.

This chain uses TRBV5-1 with TRBJ1-1; a possible D gene is TRBD1 (5 bases). V dropped 0 bases and J dropped 0 bases, with 12 bases sitting between them. Per germline, CDR1 SGHRS and CDR2 YFSETQ. This CDR3 has 16 residues. CDR3 residues: CASSLVGVAMNTEAFF. For the CDR3, the DNA is TGCGCCAGCAGCTTGGTAGGGGTCGCGATGAACACTGAAGCTTTCTTT.

The chain combines TRBV5-1 with TRBJ1-3; 9 bases match TRBD1. CDR1 and CDR2 (germline): SGHRS, YFSETQ. V dropped 4 bases and J dropped 4; count of bases not matched to a gene: 6. The CDR3 is 15 residues long. CDR3 sequence (DNA): TGCGCCAGCAGCCAACAGGGGGCGAGAGGAAACACCATATATTTT. This sequence encodes CASSQQGARGNTIYF.

The chain recombines TRBV11-2 with TRBJ1-1; 7 nucleotides agree with TRBD1. Germline V CDR1 and CDR2: SGHAT, FQNNGV. Trimming cost V 6 bases and J 4 bases; bases outside gene matches: 17. This CDR3 contains 17 residues. The CDR3 DNA is TGTGCCAGCAGTTTCAGGACAGGTGCGGTTGGGGGCACTGAAGCTTTCTTT. Translating it yields CASSFRTGAVGGTEAFF.

The CDR3 reads CASSMTGPETQYF. The CDR3 DNA sequence: TGTGCCAGCAGTATGACAGGGCCAGAGACCCAGTACTTC. V gene TRBV27 combines with J gene TRBJ2-5, with TRBD1 matching over 7 bases. Unmatched junction bases numbered 4, after V lost 5 bases and J lost 4 bases. This CDR3 region has 13 residues. Germline V gene lookup returns CDR1 MNHEY and CDR2 SMNVEV (reference sequence).

The V gene is TRBV6-5, the J gene TRBJ1-1; possibly TRBD1 for D (5 bases). CDR1 and CDR2 (germline): MNHEY, SVGAGI. V shed 6 bases and J shed 5 bases, with 19 bases lying between them. The CDR3 consists of 15 residues. CDR3 sequence: CASRFPGPGGTEAFF. The CDR3 nucleotides are TGTGCCAGCAGATTCCCCGGACCGGGGGGGACTGAAGCTTTCTTT.

The V and J genes are TRBV21-1 and TRBJ2-7; the table's D call, TRBD2, was not checked against the DNA. TRBV21-1 is assigned pseudogene status. The CDR3 totals 14 residues. The CDR3 protein is CASSTRDFSYEQYF. The CDR3 nucleotides read TGTGCCAGCAGCACGCGGGACTTCTCCTACGAGCAGTACTTC.